This TCR beta chain was profiled in a study of T cell repertoires in cytomegalovirus infection. A word on this clonotype: The antigen remains unidentified.

TCRdb itself ran the reads through MiXCR, one entry per CDR3 protein. The table shows about half a million distinct CDR3 sequences, with under 55% occurring only once. In germline, CDR1 is LNHNV, CDR2 YYDKDF (reference sequence). Trimming left V 5 bases short and J 8 bases short, with 16 bases between. The CDR3 sequence is 14 residues long. The source of this sequence is a human donor in good health (CMV status not recorded). Some clones in this sample may be carry-over from other donors' samples. The input for sequencing was cultured PBMCs, taken from culture after CMV antigen stimulation. This chain links TRBV15 with TRBJ2-1, with D possibly matching TRBD2 (7 bases). CDR3 sequence reads: CATSYNRGGYEQFF. CDR3 bases: TGTGCCACCAGCTACAATAGGGGGGGCTATGAGCAGTTCTTC. Supplemented by reference TRBV15 and TRBJ2-1, the full variable domain reads DAMVIQNPRYQVTQFGKPVTLSCSQTLNHNVMYWYQQKSSQAPKLLFHYYDKDFNNEADTPDNFQSRRPNTSFCFLDIRSPGLGDTAMYLCATSYNRGGYEQFFGPGTRLTVL.